This TCR beta chain emerged from a study of shared clonotypes between healthy human individuals. In the study overall: Ranging from 18 to 49 in age, donors were a couple of women and a few men. Whole-study findings and limits: Donor scarcity curtailed the genetic and exposure-history diversity represented herein.

Clones were read by immunoSEQ multiplex PCR, and TCRdb kept only the in-frame ones, dropping some. The sample lists fewer than 2.5 million clones, 90% to 95% occurring once. As to this clone: The antigen is unknown.

The V gene's germline CDR1 is MDHEN and CDR2 SYDVKM. CDR3 length equals 15 residues. V lost 7 bases and J 0 bases, leaving 15 bases between the germline ends. This clonotype was obtained from a man between 18 and 35 years old in good health. Some clones in this sample may be carry-over from other donors' samples. This chain joins TRBV28 and TRBJ2-5; no definite D call. Source material: naive CD4+ T cells from PBMCs. The subset is: CD45RA+ positively selected. The CDR3 DNA reads as TGTGCCAGCAAGGAAGGCGGAGAGTACCAAGAGACCCAGTACTTC. Translated, it gives CASKEGGEYQETQYF.